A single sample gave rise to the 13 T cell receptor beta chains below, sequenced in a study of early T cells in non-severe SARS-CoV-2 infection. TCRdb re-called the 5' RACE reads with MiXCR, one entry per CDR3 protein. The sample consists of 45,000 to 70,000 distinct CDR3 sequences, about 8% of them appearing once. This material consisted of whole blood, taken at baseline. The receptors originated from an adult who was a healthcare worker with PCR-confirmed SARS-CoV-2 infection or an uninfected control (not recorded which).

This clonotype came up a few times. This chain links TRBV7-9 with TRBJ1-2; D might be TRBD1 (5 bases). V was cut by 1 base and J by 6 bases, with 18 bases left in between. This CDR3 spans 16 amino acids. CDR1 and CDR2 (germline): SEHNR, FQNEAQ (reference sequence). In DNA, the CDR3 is TGTGCCAGCAGCTTAGTGAGTGGGGGAAATCTAAATGGCTACACCTTC. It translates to CASSLVSGGNLNGYTF.

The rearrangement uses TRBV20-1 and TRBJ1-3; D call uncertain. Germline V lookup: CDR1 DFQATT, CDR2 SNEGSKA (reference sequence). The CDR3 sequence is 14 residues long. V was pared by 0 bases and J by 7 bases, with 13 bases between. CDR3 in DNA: TGCAGTGCTAGAGAGATCAGAGTGGCGAACACCATATATTTT. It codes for CSAREIRVANTIYF.

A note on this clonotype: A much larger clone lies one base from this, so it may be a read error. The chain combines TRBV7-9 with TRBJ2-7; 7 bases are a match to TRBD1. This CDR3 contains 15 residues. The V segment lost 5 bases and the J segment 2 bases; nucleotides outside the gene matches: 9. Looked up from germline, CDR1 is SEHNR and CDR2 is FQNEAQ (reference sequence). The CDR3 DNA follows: TGTGCCAGCAGCCCGGGACAGAAAAGAACCTACGAGCAGTACTTC. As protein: CASSPGQKRTYEQYF.

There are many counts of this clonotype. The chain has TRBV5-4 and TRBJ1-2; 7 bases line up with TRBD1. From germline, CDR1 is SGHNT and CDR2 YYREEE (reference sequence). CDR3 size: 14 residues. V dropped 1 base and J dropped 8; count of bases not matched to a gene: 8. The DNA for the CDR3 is TGTGCCAGCAGCTTGTTTGACAGGGCTCAGGGCTACACCTTC. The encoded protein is CASSLFDRAQGYTF. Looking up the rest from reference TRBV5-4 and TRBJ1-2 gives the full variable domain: ETGVTQSPTHLIKTRGQQVTLRCSSQSGHNTVSWYQQALGQGPQFIFQYYREEENGRGNFPPRFSGLQFPNYSSELNVNALELDDSALYLCASSLFDRAQGYTFGSGTRLTVV.

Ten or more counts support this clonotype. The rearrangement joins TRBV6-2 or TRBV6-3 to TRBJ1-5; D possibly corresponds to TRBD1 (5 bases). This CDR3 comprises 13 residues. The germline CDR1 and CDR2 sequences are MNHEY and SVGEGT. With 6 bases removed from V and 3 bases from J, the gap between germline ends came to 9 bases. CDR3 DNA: TGTGCCAGCAGCTCCAGGGACAATCAGCCCCAGCATTTT. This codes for CASSSRDNQPQHF.

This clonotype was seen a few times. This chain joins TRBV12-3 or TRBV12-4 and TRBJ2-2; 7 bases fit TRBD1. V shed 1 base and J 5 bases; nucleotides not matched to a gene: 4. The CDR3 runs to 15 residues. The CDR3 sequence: CASSLEGAQTGELFF. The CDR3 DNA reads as TGTGCCAGCAGTTTAGAGGGGGCGCAGACCGGGGAGCTGTTTTTT.

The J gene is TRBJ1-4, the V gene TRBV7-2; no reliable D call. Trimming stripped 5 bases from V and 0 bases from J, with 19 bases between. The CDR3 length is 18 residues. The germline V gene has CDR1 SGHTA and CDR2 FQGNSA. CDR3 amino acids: CASSPRWAATTTNEKLFF. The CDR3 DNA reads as TGTGCCAGCAGCCCTCGGTGGGCAGCAACCACAACTAATGAAAAACTGTTTTTT.

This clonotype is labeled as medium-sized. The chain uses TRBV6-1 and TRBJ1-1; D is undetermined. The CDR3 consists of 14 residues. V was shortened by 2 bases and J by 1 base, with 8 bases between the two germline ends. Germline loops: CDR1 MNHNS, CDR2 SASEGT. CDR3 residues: CASSETDENTEAFF. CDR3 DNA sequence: TGTGCCAGCAGTGAAACGGACGAGAACACTGAAGCTTTCTTT.

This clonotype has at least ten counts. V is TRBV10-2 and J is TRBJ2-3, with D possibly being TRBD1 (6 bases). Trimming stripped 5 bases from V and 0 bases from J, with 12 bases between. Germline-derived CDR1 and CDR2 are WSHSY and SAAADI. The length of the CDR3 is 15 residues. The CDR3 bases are TGCGCCAGCAGTAGGGGACAAACTAGCACAGATACGCAGTATTTT. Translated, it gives CASSRGQTSTDTQYF.

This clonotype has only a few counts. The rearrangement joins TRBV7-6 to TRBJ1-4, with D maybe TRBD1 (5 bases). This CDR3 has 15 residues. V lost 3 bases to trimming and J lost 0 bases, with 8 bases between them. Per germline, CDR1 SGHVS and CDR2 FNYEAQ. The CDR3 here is CASSFSGATNEKLFF. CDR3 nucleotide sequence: TGTGCCAGCAGCTTTTCGGGGGCAACTAATGAAAAACTGTTTTTT.

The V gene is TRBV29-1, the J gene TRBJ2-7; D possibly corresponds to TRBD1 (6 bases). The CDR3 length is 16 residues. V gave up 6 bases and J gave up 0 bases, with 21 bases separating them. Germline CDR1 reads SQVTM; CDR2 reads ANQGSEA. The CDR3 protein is CSVQSGLDRSSYEQYF. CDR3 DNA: TGCAGCGTCCAGTCCGGACTTGACAGGAGCTCCTACGAGCAGTACTTC.

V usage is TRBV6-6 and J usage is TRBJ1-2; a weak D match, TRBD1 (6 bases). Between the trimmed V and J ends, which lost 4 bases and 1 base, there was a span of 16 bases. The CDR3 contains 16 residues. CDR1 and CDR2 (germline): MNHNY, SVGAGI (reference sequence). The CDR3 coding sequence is TGTGCCAGCAGTTCCGCTTCGGGGGCGCTTAACTATGGCTACACCTTC. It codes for CASSSASGALNYGYTF.

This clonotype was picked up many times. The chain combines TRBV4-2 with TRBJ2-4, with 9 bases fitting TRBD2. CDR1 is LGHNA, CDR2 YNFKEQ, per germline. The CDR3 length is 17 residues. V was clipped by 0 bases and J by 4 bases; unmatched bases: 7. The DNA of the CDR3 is TGTGCCAGCAGCCAAGATTTTGGCGGGAGGGCTAAAAACATTCAGTACTTC. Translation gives CASSQDFGGRAKNIQYF.